This T cell receptor beta chain is drawn from a study of T-cell memory formation after mild COVID-19. On the study more broadly: Across donors, TCR clusters were largely donor specific. Study conclusions and caveats: CD8+ contracting clones occupied EMRA, while CD4+ ones occupied mainly CM and EM. Researchers could not confirm that second-wave clones peaking on day 37 targeted SARS-CoV-2.

Sample barcodes and UMIs were carried by the TCR alpha and TCR beta cDNA libraries that 5'RACE generated with constant-segment primers. TCRdb re-derived calls from the 5' RACE reads in MiXCR, one entry per CDR3 protein. The sample records 210,000 or so distinct CDR3 sequences, around 27% being singletons. Germline loops: CDR1 MGHRA, CDR2 YSYEKL. This CDR3 is 17 amino acids long. V was clipped by 1 base and J by 4 bases; unmatched bases: 7. Only a few counts were recorded for this clonotype. The target antigen is unknown. V usage is TRBV4-1 and J usage is TRBJ1-4; 9 positions match TRBD1. The sample comprised PBMCs or a T cell subset sorted from them (not recorded which). This sequence was found in an adult woman who had mild COVID-19 (a few samples of this study predate the infection). Cell type and time point are not known. DNA of the CDR3: TGCGCCAGCAGCCAAGGAGGGTTGGGACAGGGTAATGAAAAACTGTTTTTT. It specifies CASSQGGLGQGNEKLFF.